Below, one T cell receptor beta chain is given with its context. The sample is drawn from a study of blood T cell repertoires in COVID-19. Looked up from germline, CDR1 is SGDLS and CDR2 is YYNGEE. The ends lost 4 bases at V and 0 bases at J; junction bases unmatched: 9. CDR3 length equals 16 residues. Original processing methods: Estimation of nucleated cell counts was performed using reference gene primer amplification. Libraries were prepared by immunoSEQ multiplex PCR; TCRdb keeps only in-frame clonotypes and omits some of them. That table gives V, J and clone size, and the DNA gave D and trimming. The table has about 150,000 clones, roughly 88% seen once.

Sequencing was carried out using peripheral blood. The genes are TRBV9 and TRBJ2-7, with TRBD1 identical over 8 bases. This receptor was taken from a man aged 60 to 69 with active or convalescent COVID-19. As DNA, the CDR3 is TGTGCCAGCAGCCCTGCCCAACAGGGGGGCTCCTACGAGCAGTACTTC. Translating it yields CASSPAQQGGSYEQYF.